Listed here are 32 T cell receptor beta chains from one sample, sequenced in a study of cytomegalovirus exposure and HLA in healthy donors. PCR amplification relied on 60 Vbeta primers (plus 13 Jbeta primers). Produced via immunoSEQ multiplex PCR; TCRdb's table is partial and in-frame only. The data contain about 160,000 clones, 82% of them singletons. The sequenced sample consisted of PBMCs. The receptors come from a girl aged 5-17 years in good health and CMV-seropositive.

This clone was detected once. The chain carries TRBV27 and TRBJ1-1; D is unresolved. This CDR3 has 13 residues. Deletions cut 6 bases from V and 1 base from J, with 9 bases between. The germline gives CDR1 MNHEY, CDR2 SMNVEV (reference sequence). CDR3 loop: CASSPRSNTEAFF. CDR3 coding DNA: TGTGCCAGCAGCCCCCGGTCGAACACTGAAGCTTTCTTT.

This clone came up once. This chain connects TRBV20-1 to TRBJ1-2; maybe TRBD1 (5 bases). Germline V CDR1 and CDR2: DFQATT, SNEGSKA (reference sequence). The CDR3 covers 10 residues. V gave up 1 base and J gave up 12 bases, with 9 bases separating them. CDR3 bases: TGCAGTGCTAGAGGGGGGGTACACACCTTC. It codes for CSARGGVHTF.

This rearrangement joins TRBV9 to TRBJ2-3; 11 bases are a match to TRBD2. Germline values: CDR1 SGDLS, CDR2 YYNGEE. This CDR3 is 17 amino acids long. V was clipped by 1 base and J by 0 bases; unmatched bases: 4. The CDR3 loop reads CASSVTASGRSTDTQYF. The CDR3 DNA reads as TGTGCCAGCAGCGTAACGGCTAGCGGGAGGAGCACAGATACGCAGTATTTT.

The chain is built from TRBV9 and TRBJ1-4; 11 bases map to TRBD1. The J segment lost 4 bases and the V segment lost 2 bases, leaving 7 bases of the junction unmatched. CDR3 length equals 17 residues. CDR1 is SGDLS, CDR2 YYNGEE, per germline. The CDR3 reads CASSVGTGTGGNEKLFF. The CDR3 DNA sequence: TGTGCCAGCAGCGTGGGGACCGGGACAGGGGGTAATGAAAAACTGTTTTTT.

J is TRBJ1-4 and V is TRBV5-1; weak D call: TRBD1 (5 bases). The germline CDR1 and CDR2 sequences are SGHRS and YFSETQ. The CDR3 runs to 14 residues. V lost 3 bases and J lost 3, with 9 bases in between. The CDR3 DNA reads TGCGCCAGCAGCTGGGAGGGGCCTAATGAAAAACTGTTTTTT. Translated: CASSWEGPNEKLFF.

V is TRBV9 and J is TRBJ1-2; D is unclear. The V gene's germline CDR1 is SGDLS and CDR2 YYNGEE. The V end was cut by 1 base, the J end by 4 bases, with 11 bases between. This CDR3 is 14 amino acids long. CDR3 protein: CASSVIPLTYGYTF. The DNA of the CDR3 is TGTGCCAGCAGCGTAATCCCCCTAACCTATGGCTACACCTTC.

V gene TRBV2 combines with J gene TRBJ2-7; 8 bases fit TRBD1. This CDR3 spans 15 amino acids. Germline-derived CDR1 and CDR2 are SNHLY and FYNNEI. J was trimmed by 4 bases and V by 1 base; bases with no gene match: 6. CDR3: CASSEDGDRLYEQYF. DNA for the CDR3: TGTGCCAGCAGTGAAGATGGGGACAGGCTTTACGAGCAGTACTTC. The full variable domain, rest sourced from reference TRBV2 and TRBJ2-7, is EPEVTQTPSHQVTQMGQEVILRCVPISNHLYFYWYRQILGQKVEFLVSFYNNEISEKSEIFDDQFSVERPDGSNFTLKIRSTKLEDSAMYFCASSEDGDRLYEQYFGPGTRLTVT.

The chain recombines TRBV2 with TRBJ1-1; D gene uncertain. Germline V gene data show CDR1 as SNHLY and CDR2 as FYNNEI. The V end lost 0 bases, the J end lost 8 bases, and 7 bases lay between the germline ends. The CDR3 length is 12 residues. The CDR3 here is CASSEARVEAFF. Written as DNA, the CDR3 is TGTGCCAGCAGTGAAGCGCGGGTAGAAGCTTTCTTT.

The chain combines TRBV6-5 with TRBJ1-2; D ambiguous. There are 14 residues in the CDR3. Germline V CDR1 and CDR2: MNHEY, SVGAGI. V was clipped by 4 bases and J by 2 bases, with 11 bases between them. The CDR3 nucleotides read TGTGCCAGCAGTTTGGGCCGGTTAAACTATGGCTACACCTTC. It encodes CASSLGRLNYGYTF.

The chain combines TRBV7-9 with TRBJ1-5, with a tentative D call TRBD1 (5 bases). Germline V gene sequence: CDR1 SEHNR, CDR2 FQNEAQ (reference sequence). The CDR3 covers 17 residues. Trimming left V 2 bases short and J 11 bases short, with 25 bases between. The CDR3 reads CASSLISDVWGGGAQHF. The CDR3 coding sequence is TGTGCCAGCAGCTTAATTTCGGACGTGTGGGGCGGGGGGGCCCAGCATTTT.

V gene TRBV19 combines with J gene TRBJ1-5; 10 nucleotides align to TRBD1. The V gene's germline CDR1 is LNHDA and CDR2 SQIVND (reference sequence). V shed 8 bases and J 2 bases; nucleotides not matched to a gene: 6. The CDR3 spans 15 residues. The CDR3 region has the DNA TGTGCCAGTGGGACAGGGGCCGAAGGCAATCAGCCCCAGCATTTT. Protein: CASGTGAEGNQPQHF.

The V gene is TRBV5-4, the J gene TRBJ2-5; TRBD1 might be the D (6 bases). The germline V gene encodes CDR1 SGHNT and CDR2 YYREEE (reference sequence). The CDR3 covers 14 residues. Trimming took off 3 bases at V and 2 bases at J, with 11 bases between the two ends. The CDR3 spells CASSSAGQQETQYF. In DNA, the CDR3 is TGTGCCAGCAGCTCCGCAGGACAGCAAGAGACCCAGTACTTC.

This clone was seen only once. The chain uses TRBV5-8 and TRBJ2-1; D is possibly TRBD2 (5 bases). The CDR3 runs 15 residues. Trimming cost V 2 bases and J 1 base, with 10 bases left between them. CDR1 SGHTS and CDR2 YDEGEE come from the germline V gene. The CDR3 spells CASSLGAVSYNEQFF. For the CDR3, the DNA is TGTGCCAGCAGCTTAGGAGCGGTTTCCTACAATGAGCAGTTCTTC.

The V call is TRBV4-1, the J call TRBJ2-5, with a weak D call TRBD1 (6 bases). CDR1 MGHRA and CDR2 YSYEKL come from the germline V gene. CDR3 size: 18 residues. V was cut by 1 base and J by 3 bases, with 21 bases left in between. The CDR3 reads CASSQAPGDIRYEETQYF. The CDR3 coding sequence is TGCGCCAGCAGCCAAGCTCCCGGGGACATCAGATATGAAGAGACCCAGTACTTC.

The CDR3 bases are TGTGCCAGCAGTTTAGTAGGGGATAACTATGGCTACACCTTC. As protein: CASSLVGDNYGYTF. The V call is TRBV28, the J call TRBJ1-2, with D possibly TRBD1 on 5 matching bases. This CDR3 is 14 amino acids long. The V gene's germline CDR1 is MDHEN and CDR2 SYDVKM. V was shortened by 2 bases and J by 1 base, with 8 bases between the two germline ends.

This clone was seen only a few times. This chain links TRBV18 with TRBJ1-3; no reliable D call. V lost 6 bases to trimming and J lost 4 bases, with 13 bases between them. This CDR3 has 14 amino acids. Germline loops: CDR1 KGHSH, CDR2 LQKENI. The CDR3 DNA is TGTGCCAGCTCTCTTACAGTGCTCGGAAACACCATATATTTT. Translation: CASSLTVLGNTIYF.

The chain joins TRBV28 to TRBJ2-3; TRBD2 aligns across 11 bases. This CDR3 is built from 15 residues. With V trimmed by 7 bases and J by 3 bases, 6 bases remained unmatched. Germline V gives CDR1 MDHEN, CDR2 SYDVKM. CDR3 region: CASILTSGATDTQYF. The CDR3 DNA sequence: TGTGCCAGCATCCTGACTAGCGGGGCTACAGATACGCAGTATTTT.

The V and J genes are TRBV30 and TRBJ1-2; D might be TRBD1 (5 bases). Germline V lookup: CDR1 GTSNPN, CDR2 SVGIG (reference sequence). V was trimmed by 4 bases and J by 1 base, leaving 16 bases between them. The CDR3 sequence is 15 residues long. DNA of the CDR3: TGTGCCTGGATGGGGTCAGGGCAAGTTAACTATGGCTACACCTTC. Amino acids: CAWMGSGQVNYGYTF.

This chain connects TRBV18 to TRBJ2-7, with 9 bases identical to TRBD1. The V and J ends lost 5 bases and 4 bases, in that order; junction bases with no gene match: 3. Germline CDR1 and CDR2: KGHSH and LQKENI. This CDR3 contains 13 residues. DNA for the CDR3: TGTGCCAGCTCAGAGACAGGGGGTTACGAGCAGTACTTC. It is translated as CASSETGGYEQYF. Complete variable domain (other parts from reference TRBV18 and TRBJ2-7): NAGVMQNPRHLVRRRGQEARLRCSPMKGHSHVYWYRQLPEEGLKFMVYLQKENIIDESGMPKERFSAEFPKEGPSILRIQQVVRGDSAAYFCASSETGGYEQYFGPGTRLTVT.

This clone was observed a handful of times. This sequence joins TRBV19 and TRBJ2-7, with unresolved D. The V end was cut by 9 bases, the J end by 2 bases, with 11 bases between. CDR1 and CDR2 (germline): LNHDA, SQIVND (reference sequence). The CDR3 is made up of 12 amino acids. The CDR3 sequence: CARRRPTYEQYF. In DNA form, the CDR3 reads TGTGCCAGGAGGCGCCCTACCTACGAGCAGTACTTC.

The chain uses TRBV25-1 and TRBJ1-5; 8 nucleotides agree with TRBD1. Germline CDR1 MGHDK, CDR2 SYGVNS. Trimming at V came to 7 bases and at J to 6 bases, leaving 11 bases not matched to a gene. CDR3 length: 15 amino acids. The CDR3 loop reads CASTTPGGKSQPQHF. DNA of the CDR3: TGTGCCAGCACTACCCCAGGGGGCAAGAGTCAGCCCCAGCATTTT.

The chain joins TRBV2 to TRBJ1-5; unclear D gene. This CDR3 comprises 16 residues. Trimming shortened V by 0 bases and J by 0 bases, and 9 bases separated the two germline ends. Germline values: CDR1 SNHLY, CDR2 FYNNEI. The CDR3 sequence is CASSEALVDSNQPQHF. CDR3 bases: TGTGCCAGCAGTGAAGCGCTAGTAGATAGCAATCAGCCCCAGCATTTT.

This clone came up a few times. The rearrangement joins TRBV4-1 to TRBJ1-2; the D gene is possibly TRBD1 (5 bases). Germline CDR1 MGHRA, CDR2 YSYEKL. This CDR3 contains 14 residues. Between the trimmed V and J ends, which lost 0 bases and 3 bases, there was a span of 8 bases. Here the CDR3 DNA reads TGCGCCAGCAGCCAAGATGGGGCTTACTATGGCTACACCTTC. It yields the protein CASSQDGAYYGYTF.

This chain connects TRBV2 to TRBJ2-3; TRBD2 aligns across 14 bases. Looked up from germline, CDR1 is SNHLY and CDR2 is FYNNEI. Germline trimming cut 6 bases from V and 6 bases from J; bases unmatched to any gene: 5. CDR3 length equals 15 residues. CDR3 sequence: CASRMTSGGADTQYF. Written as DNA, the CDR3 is TGTGCCAGCAGGATGACTAGCGGGGGGGCGGATACGCAGTATTTT. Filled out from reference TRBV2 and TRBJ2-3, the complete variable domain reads EPEVTQTPSHQVTQMGQEVILRCVPISNHLYFYWYRQILGQKVEFLVSFYNNEISEKSEIFDDQFSVERPDGSNFTLKIRSTKLEDSAMYFCASRMTSGGADTQYFGPGTRLTVL.

CDR3 coding DNA: TGTGCCAGCAGCAAGGGCAGGGGACAGGGAAACTATGGCTACACCTTC. It encodes CASSKGRGQGNYGYTF. The chain employs TRBV9 and TRBJ1-2, with 9 bases aligning to TRBD1. This CDR3 is built from 16 residues. After removal of 4 bases from V and 2 bases from J, the junction contained 9 bases not matched to a gene. The germline V gene encodes CDR1 SGDLS and CDR2 YYNGEE.

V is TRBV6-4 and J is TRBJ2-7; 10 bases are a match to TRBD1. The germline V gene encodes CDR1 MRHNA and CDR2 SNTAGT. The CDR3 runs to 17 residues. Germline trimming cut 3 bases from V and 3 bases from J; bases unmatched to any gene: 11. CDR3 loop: CASSEGKRGDRGYEQYF. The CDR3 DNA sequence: TGTGCCAGCAGTGAAGGAAAGAGGGGGGACAGGGGCTACGAGCAGTACTTC.

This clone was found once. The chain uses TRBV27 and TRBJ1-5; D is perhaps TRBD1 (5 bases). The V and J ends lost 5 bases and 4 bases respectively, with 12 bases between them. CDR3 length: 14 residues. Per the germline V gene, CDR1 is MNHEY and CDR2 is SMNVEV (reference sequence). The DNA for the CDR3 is TGTGCCAGCAGTCCGGGACTGTTTAATCAGCCCCAGCATTTT. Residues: CASSPGLFNQPQHF.

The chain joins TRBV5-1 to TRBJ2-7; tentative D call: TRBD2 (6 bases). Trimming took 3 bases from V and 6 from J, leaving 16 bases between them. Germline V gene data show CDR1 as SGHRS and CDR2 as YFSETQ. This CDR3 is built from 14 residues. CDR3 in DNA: TGCGCCAGCAGCTCCCGCGGGGAAGGTCTCGAGCAGTACTTC. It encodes CASSSRGEGLEQYF.

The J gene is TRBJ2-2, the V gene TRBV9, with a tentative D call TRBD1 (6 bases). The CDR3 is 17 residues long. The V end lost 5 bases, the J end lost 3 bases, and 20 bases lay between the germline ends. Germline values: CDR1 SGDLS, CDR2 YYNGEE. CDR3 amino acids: CASSEGRTADYTGELFF. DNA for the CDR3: TGTGCCAGCAGTGAAGGTCGGACAGCCGATTACACCGGGGAGCTGTTTTTT.

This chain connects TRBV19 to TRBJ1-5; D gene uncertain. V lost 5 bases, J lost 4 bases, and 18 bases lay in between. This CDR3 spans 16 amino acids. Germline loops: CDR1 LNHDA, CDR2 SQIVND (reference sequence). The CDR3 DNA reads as TGTGCCAGTAGTCCCCGTTACATACAGATTAATCAGCCCCAGCATTTT. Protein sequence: CASSPRYIQINQPQHF.

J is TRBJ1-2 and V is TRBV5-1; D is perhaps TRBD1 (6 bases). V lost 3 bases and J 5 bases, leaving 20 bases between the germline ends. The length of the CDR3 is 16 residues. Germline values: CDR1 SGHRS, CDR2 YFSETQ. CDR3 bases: TGCGCCAGCAGCTCAGGTTCAGGGGATGTTTTTTATGGCTACACCTTC. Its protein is CASSSGSGDVFYGYTF.

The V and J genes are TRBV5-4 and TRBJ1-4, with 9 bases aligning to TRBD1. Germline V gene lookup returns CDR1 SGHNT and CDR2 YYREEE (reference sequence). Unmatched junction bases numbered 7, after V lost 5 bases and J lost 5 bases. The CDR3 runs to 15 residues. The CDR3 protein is CASRRGQGRNEKLFF. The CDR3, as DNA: TGTGCCAGCAGACGGGGACAGGGAAGAAATGAAAAACTGTTTTTT.